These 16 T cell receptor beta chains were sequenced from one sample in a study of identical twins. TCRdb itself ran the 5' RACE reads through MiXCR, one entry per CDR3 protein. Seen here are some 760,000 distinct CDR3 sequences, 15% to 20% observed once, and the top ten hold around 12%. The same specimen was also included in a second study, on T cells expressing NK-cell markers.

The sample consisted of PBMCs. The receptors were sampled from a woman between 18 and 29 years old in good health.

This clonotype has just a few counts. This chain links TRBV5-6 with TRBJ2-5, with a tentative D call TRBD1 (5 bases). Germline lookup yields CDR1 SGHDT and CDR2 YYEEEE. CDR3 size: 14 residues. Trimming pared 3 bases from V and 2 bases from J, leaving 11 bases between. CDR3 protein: CASSSQVTQETQYF. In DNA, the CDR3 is TGTGCCAGCAGCTCACAGGTAACACAAGAGACCCAGTACTTC. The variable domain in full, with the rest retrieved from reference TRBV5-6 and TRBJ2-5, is DAGVTQSPTHLIKTRGQQVTLRCSPKSGHDTVSWYQQALGQGPQFIFQYYEEEERQRGNFPDRFSGHQFPNYSSELNVNALLLGDSALYLCASSSQVTQETQYFGPGTRLLVL.

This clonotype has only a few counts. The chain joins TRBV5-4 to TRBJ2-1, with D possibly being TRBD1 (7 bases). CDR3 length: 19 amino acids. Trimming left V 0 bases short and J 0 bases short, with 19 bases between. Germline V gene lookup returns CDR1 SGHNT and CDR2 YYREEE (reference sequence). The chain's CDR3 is CASSLEGGTALYSYNEQFF. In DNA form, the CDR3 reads TGTGCCAGCAGCTTGGAAGGGGGGACAGCTTTATACTCCTACAATGAGCAGTTCTTC. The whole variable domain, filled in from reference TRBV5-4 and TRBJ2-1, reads ETGVTQSPTHLIKTRGQQVTLRCSSQSGHNTVSWYQQALGQGPQFIFQYYREEENGRGNFPPRFSGLQFPNYSSELNVNALELDDSALYLCASSLEGGTALYSYNEQFFGPGTRLTVL.

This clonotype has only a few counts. CDR3 residues: CASRVDRSNYGYTF. Written as DNA, the CDR3 is TGTGCCAGCAGGGTGGACAGATCTAACTATGGCTACACCTTC. The chain couples TRBV6-2 or TRBV6-3 to TRBJ1-2; D may be TRBD1 (6 bases). Trimming stripped 6 bases from V and 0 bases from J, with 11 bases between. Germline CDR1 reads MNHEY; CDR2 reads SVGEGT. The CDR3 loop spans 14 amino acids.

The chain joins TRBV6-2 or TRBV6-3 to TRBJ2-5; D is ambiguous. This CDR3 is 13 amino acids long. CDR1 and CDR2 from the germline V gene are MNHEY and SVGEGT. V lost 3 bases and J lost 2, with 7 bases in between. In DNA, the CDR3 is TGTGCCAGCAGTTATTGGCGACAAGAGACCCAGTACTTC. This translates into CASSYWRQETQYF.

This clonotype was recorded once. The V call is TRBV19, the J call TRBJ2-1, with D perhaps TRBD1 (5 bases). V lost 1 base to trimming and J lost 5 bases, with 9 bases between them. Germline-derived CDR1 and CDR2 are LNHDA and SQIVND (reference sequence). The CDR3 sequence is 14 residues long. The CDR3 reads CASSIGRTNNEQFF. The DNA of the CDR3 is TGTGCCAGTAGTATAGGGCGGACAAACAATGAGCAGTTCTTC.

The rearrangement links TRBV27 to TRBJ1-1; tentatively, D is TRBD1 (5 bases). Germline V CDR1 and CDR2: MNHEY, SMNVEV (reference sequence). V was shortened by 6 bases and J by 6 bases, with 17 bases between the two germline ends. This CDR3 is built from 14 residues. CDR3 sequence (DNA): TGTGCCAGCAGATCCGGGACCACCGGGGCTGAAGCTTTCTTT. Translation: CASRSGTTGAEAFF.

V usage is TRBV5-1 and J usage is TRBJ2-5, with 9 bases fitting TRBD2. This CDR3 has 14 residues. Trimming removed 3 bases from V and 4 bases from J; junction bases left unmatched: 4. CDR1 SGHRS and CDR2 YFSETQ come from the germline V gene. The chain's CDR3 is CASSSLAGLETQYF. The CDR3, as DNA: TGCGCCAGCAGCTCCCTAGCGGGGCTAGAGACCCAGTACTTC.

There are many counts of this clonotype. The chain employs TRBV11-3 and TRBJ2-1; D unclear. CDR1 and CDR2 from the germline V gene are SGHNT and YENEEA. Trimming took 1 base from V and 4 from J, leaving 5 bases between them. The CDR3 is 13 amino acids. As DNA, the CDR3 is TGTGCCAGCAGCTTAGCGGAGTACAATGAGCAGTTCTTC. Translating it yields CASSLAEYNEQFF.

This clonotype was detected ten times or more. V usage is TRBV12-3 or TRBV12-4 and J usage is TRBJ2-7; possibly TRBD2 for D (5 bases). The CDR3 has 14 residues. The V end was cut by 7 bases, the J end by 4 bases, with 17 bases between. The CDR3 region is CASTEGRAPYEQYF. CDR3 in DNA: TGTGCCAGCACCGAGGGTAGGGCGCCTTACGAGCAGTACTTC.

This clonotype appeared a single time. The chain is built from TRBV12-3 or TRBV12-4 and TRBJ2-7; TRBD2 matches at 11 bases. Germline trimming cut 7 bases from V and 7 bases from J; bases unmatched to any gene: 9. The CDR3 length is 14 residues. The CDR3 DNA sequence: TGTGCCAGCACCCGGGGACTAGCGGTAGGAGAGCAGTACTTC. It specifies CASTRGLAVGEQYF.

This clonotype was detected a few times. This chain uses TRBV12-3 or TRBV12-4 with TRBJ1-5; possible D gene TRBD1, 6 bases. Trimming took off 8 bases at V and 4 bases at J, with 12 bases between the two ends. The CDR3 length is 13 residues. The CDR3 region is CASRGTLNQPQHF. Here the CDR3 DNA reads TGTGCCAGCCGAGGGACACTGAATCAGCCCCAGCATTTT.

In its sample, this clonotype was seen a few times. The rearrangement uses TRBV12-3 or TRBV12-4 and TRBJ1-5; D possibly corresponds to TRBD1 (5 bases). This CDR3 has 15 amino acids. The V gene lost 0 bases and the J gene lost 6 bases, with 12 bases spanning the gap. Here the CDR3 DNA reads TGTGCCAGCAGTTTAGCCCGACAGAGGGGTCAGCCCCAGCATTTT. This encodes CASSLARQRGQPQHF.

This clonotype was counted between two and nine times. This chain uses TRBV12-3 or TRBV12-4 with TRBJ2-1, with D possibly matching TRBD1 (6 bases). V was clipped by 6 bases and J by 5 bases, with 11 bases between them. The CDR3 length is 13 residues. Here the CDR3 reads CASSWNRDNEQFF. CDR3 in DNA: TGTGCCAGCAGCTGGAACAGGGACAATGAGCAGTTCTTC.

The CDR3 is CASSYPRGVGNTGELFF. The CDR3 bases are TGTGCCAGCAGTTACCCCCGGGGTGTCGGGAACACCGGGGAGCTGTTTTTT. This sequence joins TRBV6-5 and TRBJ2-2, with D perhaps matching TRBD2 (5 bases). CDR3 length: 17 residues. Germline CDR1 and CDR2: MNHEY and SVGAGI. Trimming shortened V by 2 bases and J by 1 base, and 14 bases separated the two germline ends.

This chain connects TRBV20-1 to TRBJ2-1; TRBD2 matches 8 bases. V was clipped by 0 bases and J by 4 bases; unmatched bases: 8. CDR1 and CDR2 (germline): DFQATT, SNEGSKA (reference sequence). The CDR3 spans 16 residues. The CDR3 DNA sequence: TGCAGTGCTAGAGATCCGGTCACTAGCGGATACAATGAGCAGTTCTTC. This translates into CSARDPVTSGYNEQFF.

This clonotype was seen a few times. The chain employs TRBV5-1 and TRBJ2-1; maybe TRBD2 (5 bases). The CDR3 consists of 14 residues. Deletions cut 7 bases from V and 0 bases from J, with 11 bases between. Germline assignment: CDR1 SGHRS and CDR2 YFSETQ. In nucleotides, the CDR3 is TGCGCCAGCCATCCGGGGAGCTCCTACAATGAGCAGTTCTTC. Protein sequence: CASHPGSSYNEQFF.